This TCR beta chain is from a study of blood T cell repertoires in COVID-19. Study-wide background: Specimens from acute and convalescent COVID-19 originated in the United States, Italy and Spain.

The participants were between about 18 and 90 years old and came from under 25 US areas. Membership in each cohort depended on participant-reported clinical history. Resolution of symptoms, clearance, or two negative PCRs was present in recovered Cohort 3 donors. Sequenced by immunoSEQ multiplex PCR; TCRdb stores in-frame clones only, minus some. There are hundreds of thousands of clones in the sample; around nine tenths occur only once, and around 5.8% lies in the top ten. This clonotype was obtained from a middle-aged woman who had recovered from COVID-19. Sequenced sample: PBMCs or T cells enriched from blood (not recorded which).

CDR3: CASSYWAGNNNYGYTF. CDR3 nucleotide sequence: TGTGCCAGCAGTTACTGGGCAGGGAATAATAACTATGGCTACACCTTC. The J gene is TRBJ1-2, the V gene TRBV6-5; tentative D call: TRBD1 (5 bases). This CDR3 spans 16 amino acids. Germline CDR1 reads MNHEY; CDR2 reads SVGAGI. The germline V and J ends were trimmed by 1 base and 1 base, with 13 bases remaining between them.